What follows are 18 T cell receptor beta chains derived from one specimen sequenced in a study of Graves' ophthalmopathy and Graves' hyperthyroidism listed by TCRdb under 2018. The run used an Illumina HiSeq 2000. For repertoire sequencing, the TCR beta CDR3 regions were amplified from RNA transcripts. The first round was an RT-PCR using HTBI primers with the Qiagen OneStep RT-PCR kit, and this first round was followed by a second-round multiplex PCR, then size selection and purification. Using fastp at Q25 and MiXCR, TCRdb reprocessed the public reads and kept productive beta chains. Identical CDR3 protein sequences are pooled into one entry, listed with their most common genes and DNA. Present in this sample are 650,000 to 800,000 distinct CDR3 sequences, more than 40% of which were seen just once. The biggest ten clones account for over 2.5% of the sample. Sequenced material: peripheral blood. The receptors were sampled from an adult man with Graves' ophthalmopathy.

This clonotype was recorded many times. The gene calls are TRBV2 and TRBJ1-2; the D is unclear. The CDR3 has 11 amino acids. The germline gives CDR1 SNHLY, CDR2 FYNNEI. The ends were cut back, 4 bases at V and 7 bases at J, with 7 bases in the middle. CDR3 nucleotides: TGTGCCAGCAGTGTCCGCGGTGGCTACACCTTC. It encodes CASSVRGGYTF.

V usage is TRBV10-3 and J usage is TRBJ1-6; the D is unclear. CDR3 length: 13 amino acids. The germline V gene has CDR1 ENHRY and CDR2 SYGVKD. Trimming took 5 bases from V and 5 from J, leaving 7 bases between them. The CDR3 nucleotides read TGTGCCATCAGTACCGGGAATAATTCACCCCTCCACTTT. It specifies CAISTGNNSPLHF.

There are many counts of this clonotype. The chain employs TRBV2 and TRBJ1-1; D gene uncertain. The CDR3 spans 14 residues. Germline CDR1 SNHLY, CDR2 FYNNEI. V dropped 5 bases and J dropped 0 bases, with 10 bases sitting between them. CDR3 protein: CASSLSPMNTEAFF. The CDR3 nucleotides read TGTGCCAGCAGTTTATCACCCATGAACACTGAAGCTTTCTTT.

Points on this clonotype: It is likely a read error, because the conserved phenylalanine at the end of the CDR3 is missing. The DNA is omitted, as the CDR3 cannot be located on it reliably, and the CDR3 follows TCRdb's listing. V gene TRBV10-3 combines with J gene TRBJ2-7; whether TRBD1, the table's D call, matches the DNA was not checked. Germline V lookup: CDR1 ENHRY, CDR2 SYGVKD. The CDR3 is 10 residues long, counting both termini. The CDR3 sequence: CAISGAGEYY.

This clonotype showed up just a few times. The rearrangement joins TRBV7-8 to TRBJ1-3; D is possibly TRBD1 (5 bases). CDR1 SGHVS and CDR2 FQNEAQ come from the germline V gene. The CDR3 loop spans 16 amino acids. V was cut by 6 bases and J by 2 bases, with 17 bases left in between. For the CDR3, the DNA is TGTGCCAGCAGTTACTCCACGGGGGATGCTGGAAACACCATATATTTT. Its translation: CASSYSTGDAGNTIYF.

The table lists this clonotype with many counts. V usage is TRBV25-1 and J usage is TRBJ1-6; D ambiguous. The length of the CDR3 is 13 residues. The ends were cut back, 5 bases at V and 0 bases at J, with 2 bases in the middle. The germline gives CDR1 MGHDK, CDR2 SYGVNS. The CDR3 sequence: CASSHSYNSPLHF. CDR3 DNA sequence: TGTGCCAGCAGTCACTCCTATAATTCACCCCTCCACTTT.

This chain connects TRBV7-2 to TRBJ2-2; maybe TRBD2 (5 bases). V lost 5 bases, J lost 6 bases, and 22 bases lay in between. This CDR3 has 17 amino acids. Germline V gene data show CDR1 as SGHTA and CDR2 as FQGNSA. The CDR3 sequence is CASSTGLARGKAGELFF. The CDR3 nucleotides read TGTGCCAGCAGCACCGGACTGGCGAGAGGGAAGGCCGGGGAGCTGTTTTTT.

This clonotype was observed many times. The chain combines TRBV12-3 or TRBV12-4 with TRBJ1-2; TRBD1 might be the D (6 bases). The V and J ends lost 4 bases and 3 bases respectively, with 9 bases between them. The CDR3 extends over 13 amino acids. CDR3 sequence: CASSWDMYYGYTF. CDR3 nucleotide sequence: TGTGCCAGCAGTTGGGACATGTACTATGGCTACACCTTC.

In the case of this clonotype: A junction end diverges from the germline sequence, so it may reflect a read error. The chain carries TRBV2 and TRBJ2-6; D gene unclear. This CDR3 spans 10 amino acids. CDR1 is SNHLY, CDR2 FYNNEI, per germline. The CDR3 is CASKRSTEAF. The CDR3 DNA follows: TGTGCCAGCAAAAGGAGCACTGAAGCTTTC. Supplemented by reference TRBV2 and TRBJ2-6, the full variable domain reads EPEVTQTPSHQVTQMGQEVILRCVPISNHLYFYWYRQILGQKVEFLVSFYNNEISEKSEIFDDQFSVERPDGSNFTLKIRSTKLEDSAMYFCASKRSTEAFGAGSRLTVL.

The chain carries TRBV10-3 and TRBJ2-5; weak D call: TRBD1 (6 bases). Per the germline V gene, CDR1 is ENHRY and CDR2 is SYGVKD. The CDR3 is 14 amino acids. V shed 4 bases and J shed 1 base, with 10 bases lying between them. CDR3 sequence (DNA): TGTGCCATCAGTGCTTGGGACACCCAAGAGACCCAGTACTTC. Encoded protein: CAISAWDTQETQYF.

The sample holds a few counts of this clonotype. A much more abundant neighbour one base away suggests this may be a read error. The conserved final phenylalanine or tryptophan is absent from the CDR3, which likely points to a read error. The chain employs TRBV12-3 or TRBV12-4 and TRBJ1-2; weak D call: TRBD1 (5 bases). The V end lost 5 bases, the J end lost 4 bases, and 14 bases lay between the germline ends. This CDR3 spans 14 amino acids. The CDR3 loop is CASSLTGVLYGYTL. DNA for the CDR3: TGTGCCAGCAGTCTAACGGGGGTTCTCTATGGCTACACCCTC.

Worth noting for this clonotype: Mismatch with germline at one junction end may stem from a read error. The chain has TRBV9 and TRBJ1-6; no clear D gene. Germline V lookup: CDR1 SGDLS, CDR2 YYNGEE. The CDR3 consists of 13 residues. The CDR3 sequence: CTSSSLRNSPLHF. DNA for the CDR3: TGTACCAGCAGCTCCCTCCGAAATTCACCCCTCCACTTT.

In DNA form, the CDR3 reads TGTGCCAGCAGCCACCAACTAGCGAACCAAGAGACCCAGTACTTC. It is translated as CASSHQLANQETQYF. V usage is TRBV25-1 and J usage is TRBJ2-5; 7 nucleotides align to TRBD2. V gave up 6 bases and J gave up 0 bases; unmatched junction bases: 7. The CDR3 extends over 15 amino acids. CDR1 is MGHDK and CDR2 is SYGVNS in the germline V gene.

The chain joins TRBV15 to TRBJ2-5; 9 bases agree with TRBD1. The CDR3 consists of 16 residues. Germline V gene data show CDR1 as LNHNV and CDR2 as YYDKDF (reference sequence). V was clipped by 5 bases and J by 5 bases; unmatched bases: 12. CDR3 residues: CATSVGTGSVHETQYF. The CDR3 coding sequence is TGTGCCACCAGCGTCGGGACAGGGAGCGTCCATGAGACCCAGTACTTC. Combining the CDR3 with reference TRBV15 and TRBJ2-5 gives the whole variable domain DAMVIQNPRYQVTQFGKPVTLSCSQTLNHNVMYWYQQKSSQAPKLLFHYYDKDFNNEADTPDNFQSRRPNTSFCFLDIRSPGLGDTAMYLCATSVGTGSVHETQYFGPGTRLLVL.

This clonotype was counted ten times or more. The missing conserved phenylalanine or tryptophan at the end of this CDR3 makes a read error likely. This chain's CDR3 is CATSGRNTEAFL. In nucleotides, the CDR3 is TGTGCCACCAGTGGGAGGAACACTGAAGCTTTCCTT. V gene TRBV24-1 combines with J gene TRBJ1-1; no definite D call. Trimming removed 5 bases from V and 1 base from J, with 4 bases in between. CDR1 KGHDR and CDR2 SFDVKD come from the germline V gene. CDR3 length: 12 amino acids.

In its sample, this clonotype was seen a few times. The chain couples TRBV7-8 to TRBJ2-5; 7 nucleotides agree with TRBD2. The CDR3 covers 15 residues. J gave up 1 base and V 4 bases, and 6 bases lay outside the gene matches. Looked up from germline, CDR1 is SGHVS and CDR2 is FQNEAQ. CDR3 loop: CASSWVAGLQETQYF. The CDR3 bases are TGTGCCAGCAGCTGGGTAGCGGGCCTCCAAGAGACCCAGTACTTC.

This clonotype was detected many times. J is TRBJ1-1 and V is TRBV10-3, with no clear D. V was pared by 6 bases and J by 6 bases, with 8 bases between. The germline gives CDR1 ENHRY, CDR2 SYGVKD. This CDR3 spans 11 amino acids. CDR3 coding DNA: TGTGCCATCAGGGGAAACGCTGAAGCTTTCTTT. It is translated as CAIRGNAEAFF.

V usage is TRBV29-1 and J usage is TRBJ2-2, with 8 bases matching TRBD1. Germline-derived CDR1 and CDR2 are SQVTM and ANQGSEA. V was clipped by 3 bases and J by 9 bases; unmatched bases: 3. The CDR3 is made up of 12 amino acids. The CDR3 DNA reads TGCAGCGTTGAGCAGGGGGCGCGGGAGCTGTTTTTT. Translation: CSVEQGARELFF.